The entry below gives a single TCR beta chain sequence along with its context. Its antigen is undetermined. The V gene's germline CDR1 is SGHRS and CDR2 YFSETQ. Trimming removed 5 bases at V and 1 base at J, with 11 bases between. This CDR3 region has 14 residues. This sample was taken from a study of OX40 agonist ivuxolimab in advanced cancers. Repertoires were generated with immunoSEQ multiplex PCR, while TCRdb's copy carries only in-frame clones and drops some. Of roughly 65,000 clones detected, nearly 85% appear once; the ten largest clones hold roughly a tenth. General observations from the study: CD8+ T cells averaged more expanded clones than CD4+. Clonal expansion was among the lowest in partial responders at 0.1-3.0 mg/kg, especially CD8+. Low normalized clonal expansion also occurred in some nonresponding patients.

Here the sequenced sample was CD4+ or CD8+ T cells sorted from blood, taken in a trial of the OX40 agonist ivuxolimab. The receptor was isolated from an adult with an advanced solid tumor such as melanoma, head and neck, liver or kidney cancer. The chain carries TRBV5-1 and TRBJ2-3; D gene uncertain. The CDR3 DNA is TGCGCCAGCAGTTCTTGGACGGGCACAGATACGCAGTATTTT. Translated: CASSSWTGTDTQYF.